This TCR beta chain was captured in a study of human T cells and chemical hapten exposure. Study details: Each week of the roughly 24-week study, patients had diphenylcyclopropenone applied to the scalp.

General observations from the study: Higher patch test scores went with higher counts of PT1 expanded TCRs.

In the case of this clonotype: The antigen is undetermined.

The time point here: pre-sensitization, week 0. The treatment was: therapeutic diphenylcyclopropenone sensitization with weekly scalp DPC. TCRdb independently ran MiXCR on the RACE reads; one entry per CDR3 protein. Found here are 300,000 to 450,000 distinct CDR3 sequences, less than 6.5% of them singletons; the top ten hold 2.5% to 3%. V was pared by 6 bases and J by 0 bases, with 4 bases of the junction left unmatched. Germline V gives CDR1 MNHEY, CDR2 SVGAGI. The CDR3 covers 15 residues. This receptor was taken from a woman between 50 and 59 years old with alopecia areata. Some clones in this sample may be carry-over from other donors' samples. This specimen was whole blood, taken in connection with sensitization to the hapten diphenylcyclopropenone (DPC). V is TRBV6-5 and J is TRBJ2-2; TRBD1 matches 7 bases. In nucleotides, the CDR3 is TGTGCCAGCAGGTGGGACAGAGCGAACACCGGGGAGCTGTTTTTT. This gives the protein CASRWDRANTGELFF.